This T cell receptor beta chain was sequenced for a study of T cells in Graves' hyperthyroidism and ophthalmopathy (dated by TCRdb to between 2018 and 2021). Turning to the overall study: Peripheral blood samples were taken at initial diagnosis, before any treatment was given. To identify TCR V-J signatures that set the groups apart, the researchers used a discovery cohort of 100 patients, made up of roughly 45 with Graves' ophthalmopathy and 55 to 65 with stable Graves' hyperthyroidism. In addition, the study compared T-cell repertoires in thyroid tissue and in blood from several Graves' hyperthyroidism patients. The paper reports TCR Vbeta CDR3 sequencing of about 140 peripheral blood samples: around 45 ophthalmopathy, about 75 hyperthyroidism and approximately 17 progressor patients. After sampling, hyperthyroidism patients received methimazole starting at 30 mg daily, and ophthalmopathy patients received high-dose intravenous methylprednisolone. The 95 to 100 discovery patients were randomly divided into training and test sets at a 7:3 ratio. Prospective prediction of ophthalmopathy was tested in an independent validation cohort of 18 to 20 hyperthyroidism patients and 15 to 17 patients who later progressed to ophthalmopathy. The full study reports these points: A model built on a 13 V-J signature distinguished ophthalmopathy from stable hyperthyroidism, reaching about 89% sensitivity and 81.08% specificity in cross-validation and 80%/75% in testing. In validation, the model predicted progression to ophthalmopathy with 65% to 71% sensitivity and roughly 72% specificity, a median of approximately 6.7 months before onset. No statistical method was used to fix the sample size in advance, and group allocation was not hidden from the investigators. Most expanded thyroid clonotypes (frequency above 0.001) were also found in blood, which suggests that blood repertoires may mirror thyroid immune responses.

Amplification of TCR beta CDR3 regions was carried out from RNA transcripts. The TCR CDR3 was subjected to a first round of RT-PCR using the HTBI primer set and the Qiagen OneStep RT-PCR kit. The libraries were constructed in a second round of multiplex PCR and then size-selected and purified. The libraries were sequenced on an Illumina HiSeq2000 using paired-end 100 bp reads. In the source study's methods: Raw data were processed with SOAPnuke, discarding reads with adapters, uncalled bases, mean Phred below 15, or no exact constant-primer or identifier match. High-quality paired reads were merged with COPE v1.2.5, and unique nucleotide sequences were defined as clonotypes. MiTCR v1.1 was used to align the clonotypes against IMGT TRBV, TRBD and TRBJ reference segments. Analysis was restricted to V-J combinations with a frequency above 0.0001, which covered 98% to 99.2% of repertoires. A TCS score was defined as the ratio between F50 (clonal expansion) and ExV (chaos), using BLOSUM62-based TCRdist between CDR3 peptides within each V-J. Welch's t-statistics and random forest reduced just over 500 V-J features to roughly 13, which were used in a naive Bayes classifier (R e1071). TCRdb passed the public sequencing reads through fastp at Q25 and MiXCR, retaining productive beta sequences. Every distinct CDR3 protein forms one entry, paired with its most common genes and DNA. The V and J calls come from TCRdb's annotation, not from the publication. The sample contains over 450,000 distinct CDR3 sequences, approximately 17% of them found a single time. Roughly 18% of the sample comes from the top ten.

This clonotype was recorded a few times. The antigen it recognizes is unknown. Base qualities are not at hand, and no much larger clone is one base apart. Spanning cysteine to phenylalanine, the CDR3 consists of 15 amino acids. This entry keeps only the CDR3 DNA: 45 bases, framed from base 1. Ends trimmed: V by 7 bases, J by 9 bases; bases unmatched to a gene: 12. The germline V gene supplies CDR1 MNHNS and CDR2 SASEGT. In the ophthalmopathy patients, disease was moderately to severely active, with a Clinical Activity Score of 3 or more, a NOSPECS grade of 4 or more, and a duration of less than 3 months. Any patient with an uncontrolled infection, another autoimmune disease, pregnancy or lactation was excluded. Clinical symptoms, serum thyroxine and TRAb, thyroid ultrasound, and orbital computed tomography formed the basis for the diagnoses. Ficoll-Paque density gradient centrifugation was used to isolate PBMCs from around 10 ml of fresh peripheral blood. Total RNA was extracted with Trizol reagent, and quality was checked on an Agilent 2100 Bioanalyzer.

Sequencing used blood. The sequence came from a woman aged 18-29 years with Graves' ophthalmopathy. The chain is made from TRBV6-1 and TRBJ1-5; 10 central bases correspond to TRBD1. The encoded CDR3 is CASTEEDRGYRPQHF. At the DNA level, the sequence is TGTGCCAGCACCGAGGAGGACAGGGGGTATAGGCCCCAGCATTTT.